A selection of T cell receptor beta chains follows, all from one sample in a study of blood T cells in healthy people across ages. Via MiXCR, TCRdb re-called the 5' RACE reads, giving one row per CDR3 protein. Here the sample spans fewer than 1,000,000 distinct CDR3 sequences, about 42% being singletons. Sequenced sample: blood. These receptors were collected from a man between 60 and 75 years old in good health. CDR3s include the opening cysteine and the closing phenylalanine or tryptophan. D genes are given only for firm matches. Clone size appears in some rows only: once, few, many, or a class for an expanded clone.

D gene | J gene | clone size | V gene | CDR3 DNA | CDR3 protein
- | TRBJ2-5 | few | TRBV28 | TGTGCCAGCAACAGGAGAAATCAAGAGACCCAGTACTTC | CASNRRNQETQYF
- | TRBJ1-4 | few | TRBV7-2 | TGTGCCAGCAGCCTCAGCCATAGTAATGAAAAACTGTTTTTT | CASSLSHSNEKLFF
- | TRBJ2-5 | - | TRBV7-9 | TGTGCCAGCAGCGCAACCCTCCTCGAGACCGAACCCCAAGAGACCCAGTACTTC | CASSATLLETEPQETQYF
- | TRBJ1-2 | - | TRBV5-6 | TGTGCCAGCAGCTTGAGGGACGGGTATGGCTACACCTTC | CASSLRDGYGYTF
- | TRBJ1-4 | - | TRBV20-1 | TGCAGTGCTAGAGCGGGGGCTGTAGGTGAAAAACTGTTTTTT | CSARAGAVGEKLFF
- | TRBJ2-5 | few | TRBV18 | TGTGCCAGCTCACCAGCCAGGCAAAAAGAGACCCAGTACTTC | CASSPARQKETQYF
- | TRBJ1-1 | - | TRBV5-1 | TGCGCCAGCAGCTTGTCTGGGGGATACACTGAAGCTTTCTTT | CASSLSGGYTEAFF
TRBD2 | TRBJ2-1 | - | TRBV9 | TGTGCCAGCAGCGTTGTAACGGGGGGTCACTCCTACAATGAGCAGTTCTTC | CASSVVTGGHSYNEQFF
TRBD1 | TRBJ2-7 | few | TRBV6-2/TRBV6-3 | TGTGCCAGCAGACCCGGGACAGGAAGCTCCTACGAGCAGTACTTC | CASRPGTGSSYEQYF
TRBD1 | TRBJ1-2 | - | TRBV12-3/TRBV12-4 | TGTGCCAGCAGTTTGACAGGGGTTTTCTATGGCTACACCTTC | CASSLTGVFYGYTF
TRBD2 | TRBJ2-5 | few | TRBV20-1 | TGCAGTGCTCCGACTAGCGTGGAGACCCAGTACTTC | CSAPTSVETQYF
TRBD1 | TRBJ2-1 | few | TRBV28 | TGTGCCAGCAGTCCTTTTAGAGGACAGGTATACAATGAGCAGTTCTTC | CASSPFRGQVYNEQFF
- | TRBJ2-1 | few | TRBV6-2/TRBV6-3 | TGTGCCAGCAGCGCCCTACAGGTACTCTCCTACAATGAGCAGTTCTTC | CASSALQVLSYNEQFF
TRBD1 | TRBJ2-6 | - | TRBV7-2 | TGTGCCAGCAGCTCTGCCAGGGGGAGATCCGGGGCCAACGTCCTGACTTTC | CASSSARGRSGANVLTF
TRBD2 | TRBJ2-5 | - | TRBV2 | TGTGCCAGCAGTGCCCCCGGGACTAGGAAGCAAGAGACCCAGTACTTC | CASSAPGTRKQETQYF
- | TRBJ2-3 | many | TRBV15 | TGTGCCACCAGCAGAGATGGCGGAAGCACAGATACGCAGTATTTT | CATSRDGGSTDTQYF
- | TRBJ2-3 | - | TRBV5-1 | TGCGCCAGCTGCCCCCAGACCCCAGATACGCAGTATTTT | CASCPQTPDTQYF
TRBD1 | TRBJ2-5 | - | TRBV3-1 | TGTGCCAGCAGCCCCCAGACAGGGGGGGAAGAGACCCAGTACTTC | CASSPQTGGEETQYF
- | TRBJ1-1 | - | TRBV7-9 | TGTGCCAGCAGCAGGAGGGTTGCCACTGAAGCTTTCTTT | CASSRRVATEAFF
- | TRBJ2-5 | few | TRBV25-1 | TGTGCCAGCAGTGATTCGGTGGTCCTGGAGACCCAGTACTTC | CASSDSVVLETQYF
- | TRBJ1-2 | few | TRBV5-6 | TGTGCCAGCAGCCGTGATGGTCGGGCCAACTATGGCTACACCTTC | CASSRDGRANYGYTF
- | TRBJ1-2 | few | TRBV11-2 | TGTGCCAGCAGCCTGGACATATATGGCTACACCTTC | CASSLDIYGYTF
- | TRBJ1-2 | - | TRBV20-1 | TGCAGTGGTTTAAGGGGCGCGGATGGCTACACCTTC | CSGLRGADGYTF
TRBD1 | TRBJ2-1 | - | TRBV4-3 | TGCGCCAGCAGCCACCTGACAGGGGGACCCCCCAATGAGCAGTTCTTC | CASSHLTGGPPNEQFF
- | TRBJ2-7 | many | TRBV29-1 | TGCAGCGCCGAGGTGGGGGGCCTCTACGAGCAGTACTTC | CSAEVGGLYEQYF
- | TRBJ2-5 | - | TRBV12-3/TRBV12-4 | TGTGCCAGCAGTTTAAGAGGGTGGGGCAGTCAAGAGACCCAGTACTTC | CASSLRGWGSQETQYF
- | TRBJ2-1 | - | TRBV28 | TGTGCCAGCATCAGCTACAATGAGCAGTTCTTC | CASISYNEQFF
- | TRBJ1-6 | few | TRBV20-1 | TGCAGTGCCTCCCTAACCGGGTCACCCCTCCACTTT | CSASLTGSPLHF
- | TRBJ2-2 | - | TRBV9 | TGTGCCAGCAGCGTCGGGACCCTGGGCGGGGAGCTGTTTTTT | CASSVGTLGGELFF
- | TRBJ1-2 | few | TRBV27 | TGTGCCAGCAGCTGGTCGGATTCCTCTGGCTACACCTTC | CASSWSDSSGYTF
- | TRBJ1-4 | - | TRBV7-2 | TGTGCCAGCAGCTTAGACTGGGGAAGTAAAAAACTGTTTTTT | CASSLDWGSKKLFF
TRBD2 | TRBJ2-3 | few | TRBV9 | TGTGCCAGCAGCGTAGCTACTAGCGGGGGGGTTAGCACAGATACGCAGTATTTT | CASSVATSGGVSTDTQYF
- | TRBJ1-1 | - | TRBV3-1 | TGTGCCAGCAGCCCAGGGCCGGGGCACACTGAAGCTTTCTTT | CASSPGPGHTEAFF
- | TRBJ1-2 | - | TRBV12-3/TRBV12-4 | TGTGCCAGCAGTCCACCCAGGGAAGGGCTGGGTGGCTACACCTTC | CASSPPREGLGGYTF
TRBD1 | TRBJ2-3 | many | TRBV7-2 | TGTGCCAGCAGCGGACAGGGGTCAGATACGCAGTATTTT | CASSGQGSDTQYF
- | TRBJ2-2 | few | TRBV15 | TGTGCCACTAGACATACGGACTTCAACACCGGGGAGCTGTTTTTT | CATRHTDFNTGELFF
TRBD2 | TRBJ2-5 | - | TRBV6-2/TRBV6-3 | TGTGCCAGCAGTGACACGCGGGGGGCGACCCAGTACTTC | CASSDTRGATQYF
- | TRBJ1-2 | few | TRBV7-9 | TGTGCCAGCAGCCGCCCCGGGTTTCAATATGGCTACACCTTC | CASSRPGFQYGYTF
TRBD1 | TRBJ2-7 | - | TRBV5-1 | TGCGCCAGCAGCCAAAACAGGGGCCGTACCTACGAGCAGTACTTC | CASSQNRGRTYEQYF
TRBD1 | TRBJ2-7 | - | TRBV15 | TGTGCCACCAGCACCGGGACAGGTATCTCCTACGAGCAGTACTTC | CATSTGTGISYEQYF
TRBD1 | TRBJ1-1 | - | TRBV3-1 | TGTGCCAGCAGCCAAGGGAACAGGGGGACTGAAGCTTTCTTT | CASSQGNRGTEAFF
- | TRBJ1-1 | - | TRBV13 | TGTGCCAGCAGCTTTGGGGAGGGCGCGTACACTGAAGCTTTCTTT | CASSFGEGAYTEAFF
- | TRBJ2-7 | - | TRBV7-9 | TGTGCCAGCAGCTTAGGATCCCAGGAGAAAGTATACGAGCAGTACTTC | CASSLGSQEKVYEQYF
- | TRBJ2-1 | - | TRBV7-8 | TGTGCCAGCAGCTCAGATGCGTCAGGGATGGGGCCCCACAATGAGCAGTTCTTC | CASSSDASGMGPHNEQFF
TRBD1 | TRBJ2-7 | few | TRBV27 | TGTGCCAGCAGTTTATCCCGACAGGGGGCATACGAGCAGTACTTC | CASSLSRQGAYEQYF
- | TRBJ1-2 | few | TRBV28 | TGTGCCAGCAGTGGGGAACGGCATAACTATGGCTACACCTTC | CASSGERHNYGYTF
- | TRBJ2-1 | few | TRBV4-1 | TGCGCCAGCCAGCCCAGAGGGGCTGACAATGAGCAGTTCTTC | CASQPRGADNEQFF
TRBD1 | TRBJ1-2 | once | TRBV11-2 | TGTGCCAGCAGCTTAGAACAGGGGCATGGCTACATCTTC | CASSLEQGHGYIF
- | TRBJ1-4 | few | TRBV7-9 | TGTGCCAGCAGCTTCCAGTACGGAAAACTGTTTTTT | CASSFQYGKLFF